Listed below are T cell receptor beta chains from one sample, sequenced in a study of identical twins. TCRdb re-derived calls from the 5' RACE reads in MiXCR, one entry per CDR3 protein. There are roughly 1,500,000 distinct CDR3 sequences in the sample; less than 40% occur only once, and about 0.3% lies in the top ten. Input material: cord blood. The receptors here all came from a newborn girl in good health. The conserved cysteine and the conserved F or W are not part of the CDR3 here.

TRBV7-2	TRBJ2-3	ASSLTPATDTQY
TRBV28	TRBJ2-5	ASSLPGLTQETQY
TRBV29-1	TRBJ1-2	SVGRTGGYYGYT
TRBV20-1	TRBJ1-1	SARTGGVEAF
TRBV4-2	TRBJ2-3	ASSREGVRVITDTQY
TRBV28	TRBJ1-5	ASSADRLNQPQH
TRBV25-1	TRBJ2-3	ASSEYMGNRAGASDTQY
TRBV20-1	TRBJ2-7	SARDTSGRLSYEQY
TRBV29-1	TRBJ2-6	SVAGGNVLT
TRBV5-1	TRBJ2-5	ASSLNIGQFGETQY
TRBV10-3	TRBJ2-3	AITRTSGLSTDTQY
TRBV27	TRBJ2-7	ASSLSPGGLIYEQY
TRBV2	TRBJ2-7	ASSELGHSYEQY
TRBV3-1	TRBJ2-1	ASSPNPTEQF
TRBV2	TRBJ2-3	ASQTWLAGGSPSTDTQY
TRBV9	TRBJ2-3	ASSVRLLTDTQY
TRBV20-1	TRBJ2-7	SARDRQPPYEQY
TRBV4-2	TRBJ2-3	ASSPSPHIAGEVGDTQY
TRBV12-3/TRBV12-4	TRBJ1-2	ASSPGGGTDPYGYT
TRBV18	TRBJ2-3	ASSPISGSFADTQY
TRBV5-1	TRBJ2-1	ASSLAGLRPVQGHEQF
TRBV20-1	TRBJ2-1	SARGYSYNEQF
TRBV20-1	TRBJ2-5	SARAWAGQETQY
TRBV4-1	TRBJ1-1	ASSPYITGEAF
TRBV6-5	TRBJ2-4	ASSYASGNIQY
TRBV20-1	TRBJ1-1	SARKESMNTEAF
TRBV7-2	TRBJ2-1	ASSLTSGGAKYNEQF
TRBV20-1	TRBJ2-3	SVVHKTTDTQY
TRBV12-3/TRBV12-4	TRBJ2-2	ASSLRTPNTGELF
TRBV5-1	TRBJ2-1	ASSLTLPGTSGALSYNEQF
TRBV4-1	TRBJ1-6	AGSQEAHRATLGSPLH
TRBV6-5	TRBJ2-5	ASSYAGPEETQY
TRBV5-1	TRBJ2-3	ASSLGHTPDTQY
TRBV24-1	TRBJ2-3	ATSDSGTNTQY
TRBV4-1	TRBJ2-1	ASSQEKREKGYEQC
TRBV6-6	TRBJ2-1	ASSTLAGGWNEQF
TRBV25-1	TRBJ2-1	ASSAARGTSFYNEQF
TRBV3-1	NA	ASSHTGTRRYEQY
TRBV5-6	TRBJ2-3	ASSHRLAVATDTQY
TRBV15	TRBJ2-3	ATSRGVTDTQY
TRBV5-1	TRBJ2-1	ASSWTSGVANEQF
TRBV2	TRBJ1-4	ASSASGTGDRGKLF
TRBV20-1	TRBJ2-1	SARDGWLGGRNEQF
TRBV18	TRBJ1-2	ASSPEIVANYGYT
TRBV6-5	TRBJ1-1	ASSYGRPIQGWNTEAF
TRBV9	TRBJ2-5	ASSVFGTGRGETQY
TRBV11-2	TRBJ2-7	ASSLMSGLGSSYEQY
TRBV7-2	TRBJ2-4	ASSSRAEGAKNIQY
TRBV4-1	NA	ASSQPLQGYHEQY
TRBV3-1	TRBJ2-5	ASSQDSGRLRVEY
TRBV6-1	TRBJ2-4	ASSEPRQPLAKNIQY
TRBV2	TRBJ2-1	ASRKADEQF
TRBV7-2	TRBJ2-7	ASSLSPFWREGSSYEQY
TRBV28	TRBJ1-4	AGSFGDSINEKLF
TRBV14	TRBJ1-6	ASSNRQGMYNSPLH
TRBV3-1	TRBJ1-2	ASSRRDRGPEYGYT